This is a list of T cell receptor beta chains from one sample in a study of blood T cells in healthy people across ages. TCRdb analysed the 5' RACE reads with MiXCR anew, one entry per CDR3 protein. The table shows around 1.7 million distinct CDR3 sequences, with about 28% occurring only once. Sequencing was performed on blood. Every receptor here comes from a woman aged 30 to 39 in good health. The CDR3 runs from the conserved cysteine through the conserved F or W. The order of the fields is V gene, J gene, CDR3 length, clone size, D gene, CDR3 DNA, CDR3 protein. D genes are given only for firm matches. Not every row has a clone size; where given, it reads once, few, many or a size class.

V: TRBV18; J: TRBJ2-5; length: 12; size: many; D: -; DNA: TGTGCCAGCTCACCAGAGAGCGGGACCCAGTACTTC; CDR3: CASSPESGTQYF
V: TRBV20-1; J: TRBJ2-5; length: 14; size: many; D: TRBD2; DNA: TGCAGTGCCACACTGACGCGGGGGAAAGAGACCCAGTACTTC; CDR3: CSATLTRGKETQYF
V: TRBV7-6; J: TRBJ1-1; length: 13; size: -; D: -; DNA: TGTGCCAGCAGCTTAATGAAGGGCTCTGAAGCTTTCTTT; CDR3: CASSLMKGSEAFF
V: TRBV9; J: TRBJ2-3; length: 13; size: many; D: TRBD2; DNA: TGTGCCAGCAGCGAAGGGAGGGGAGATACGCAGTATTTT; CDR3: CASSEGRGDTQYF
V: TRBV20-1; J: TRBJ2-5; length: 13; size: once; D: TRBD2; DNA: TGCAGTGCTCTGACTAGCGGGGGCTCGATCCAGTACTTC; CDR3: CSALTSGGSIQYF
V: TRBV12-3/TRBV12-4; J: TRBJ1-1; length: 15; size: few; D: -; DNA: TGTGCCAGCAGTTTAGTGGGCGCAGGGAGGACTGAAGCTTTCTTT; CDR3: CASSLVGAGRTEAFF
V: TRBV13; J: TRBJ2-2; length: 15; size: -; D: -; DNA: TGTGCCAGCAGCGGGGGACTGGAAGACGCCGGGGAGCTGTTTTTT; CDR3: CASSGGLEDAGELFF
V: TRBV29-1; J: TRBJ2-3; length: 15; size: -; D: TRBD2; DNA: TGCAGCGTTTACGGGACTAGCGGAGGCACAGGTACGCAGTATTTT; CDR3: CSVYGTSGGTGTQYF
V: TRBV25-1; J: TRBJ2-1; length: 16; size: -; D: -; DNA: TGTGCCAGCAGTGAATACGAGGGAAGCTCCTACAATGAGCAGTTCTTC; CDR3: CASSEYEGSSYNEQFF
V: TRBV5-5; J: TRBJ1-5; length: 14; size: few; D: -; DNA: TGTGCCAGCAGCCCAAGGGGGTATGGGCAGCCCCAGCATTTT; CDR3: CASSPRGYGQPQHF
V: TRBV30; J: TRBJ2-1; length: 13; size: -; D: TRBD1; DNA: TGTGCCTGGAGTTCAACAGGGGGACACGAGCAGTTCTTC; CDR3: CAWSSTGGHEQFF
V: TRBV30; J: TRBJ2-4; length: 13; size: few; D: -; DNA: TGTGCCTGGAGTCTACAGCGTAGAAACATTCAGTACTTC; CDR3: CAWSLQRRNIQYF
V: TRBV7-2; J: TRBJ2-5; length: 14; size: many; D: -; DNA: TGTGCCAGCAGCTTAGGCGGGATTCGAGAGACCCAGTACTTC; CDR3: CASSLGGIRETQYF
V: TRBV3-1; J: TRBJ1-2; length: 12; size: -; D: -; DNA: TGTGCCGGGGGGGACTCCCACCGAGGCTACACCTTC; CDR3: CAGGDSHRGYTF
V: TRBV5-5; J: TRBJ2-3; length: 15; size: few; D: -; DNA: TGTGCCAGCAGCTTGATCCAGGGAAGGGGAGATACGCAGTATTTT; CDR3: CASSLIQGRGDTQYF
V: TRBV6-5; J: TRBJ2-1; length: 17; size: -; D: TRBD2; DNA: TGTGCCAGCAGTTACCGTCTAGCGGGGAGCTCCTACAATGAGCAGTTCTTC; CDR3: CASSYRLAGSSYNEQFF
V: TRBV2; J: TRBJ2-4; length: 16; size: few; D: TRBD1; DNA: TGTGCCAGCAGTGAAGGTTGGAACAGGGGTGAAAACATTCAGTACTTC; CDR3: CASSEGWNRGENIQYF
V: TRBV5-1; J: TRBJ2-7; length: 15; size: many; D: TRBD1; DNA: TGCGCCAGCAGCTTCGGGACAGGGGATTTCTACGAGCAGTACTTC; CDR3: CASSFGTGDFYEQYF
V: TRBV19; J: TRBJ1-3; length: 18; size: -; D: -; DNA: TGTGCCAGTAGTCTAGGCAAGTCGGGAGCTATCTCTGGAAACACCATATATTTT; CDR3: CASSLGKSGAISGNTIYF
V: TRBV12-3/TRBV12-4; J: TRBJ2-3; length: 16; size: few; D: -; DNA: TGTGCCAGCAGTTTAGCCAAACTTGCCTACACAGATACGCAGTATTTT; CDR3: CASSLAKLAYTDTQYF
V: TRBV29-1; J: TRBJ2-1; length: 12; size: -; D: -; DNA: TGCAGCGGGTATACTTCTAGCTATGAGCAGTTCTTC; CDR3: CSGYTSSYEQFF
V: TRBV20-1; J: TRBJ1-5; length: 14; size: -; D: TRBD1; DNA: TGCAGTGCTAGCCCAACAGGGGAACCAAGGTCCCAGCATTTT; CDR3: CSASPTGEPRSQHF
V: TRBV20-1; J: TRBJ2-3; length: 17; size: few; D: TRBD2; DNA: TGCAGTGCCGTTAACCGCCTAGCGGGAGTGTATTCAGATACGCAGTATTTT; CDR3: CSAVNRLAGVYSDTQYF
V: TRBV27; J: TRBJ2-3; length: 13; size: few; D: -; DNA: TGTGCCAGCAGTTTACTAGCATGGGATACGCAGTATTTT; CDR3: CASSLLAWDTQYF
V: TRBV7-9; J: TRBJ2-1; length: 20; size: few; D: TRBD2; DNA: TGTGCCAGCAGCTTACGTCCCCAACGTGTATCTAGCGGGAGGGCTGGTGAGCAGTTCTTC; CDR3: CASSLRPQRVSSGRAGEQFF
V: TRBV21-1; J: TRBJ1-2; length: 17; size: many; D: -; DNA: TGTGCCAGCAGCAAACGTTTGGGGGAAGAGTGCAACTATGGCTACACCTTC; CDR3: CASSKRLGEECNYGYTF
V: TRBV7-9; J: TRBJ1-2; length: 15; size: -; D: -; DNA: TGTGCCAGCAGCTCAGCGATGGGCAGTAGCGGTGGCTACACCTTC; CDR3: CASSSAMGSSGGYTF
V: TRBV6-5; J: TRBJ2-1; length: 14; size: many; D: TRBD2; DNA: TGTGCCAGCATAGGGTCTAGCGGGAGCAATGAGCAGTTCTTC; CDR3: CASIGSSGSNEQFF
V: TRBV7-3; J: TRBJ2-3; length: 12; size: many; D: TRBD1; DNA: TGTGCCAGCAGCTTCGGACAGGGAACGCAGTATTTT; CDR3: CASSFGQGTQYF
V: TRBV6-5; J: TRBJ1-1; length: 17; size: few; D: -; DNA: TGTGCCAGCAGTTACCGGCGAGGTGGTAGGGCGAACACTGAAGCTTTCTTT; CDR3: CASSYRRGGRANTEAFF
V: TRBV28; J: TRBJ2-3; length: 16; size: -; D: TRBD1; DNA: TGTGCCAGCAGACCTACAGGGGAACCAAACACAGATACGCAGTATTTT; CDR3: CASRPTGEPNTDTQYF
V: TRBV10-3; J: TRBJ1-5; length: 16; size: once; D: TRBD1; DNA: TGTGCCATCAGTGACTCCCATCGGACAGGGGATCAGCCCCAGCATTTT; CDR3: CAISDSHRTGDQPQHF
V: TRBV15; J: TRBJ1-5; length: 16; size: few; D: TRBD1; DNA: TGTGCCACCAGCAGAGATCTGGCAGGGGGCCTTCAGCCCCAGCATTTT; CDR3: CATSRDLAGGLQPQHF
V: TRBV5-1; J: TRBJ2-7; length: 15; size: many; D: -; DNA: TGCGCCAGCAGCCCTGGCACCAGGAGCTCCTACGAGCAGTACTTC; CDR3: CASSPGTRSSYEQYF
V: TRBV5-1; J: TRBJ2-4; length: 13; size: -; D: -; DNA: TGCGCCAGCAGCTCAGGCAGGGAAAACATTCAGTACTTC; CDR3: CASSSGRENIQYF
V: TRBV20-1; J: TRBJ2-7; length: 14; size: -; D: -; DNA: TGCAGTGCTTCCGCGGCTGGGAATTACTACGAGCAGTACTTC; CDR3: CSASAAGNYYEQYF
V: TRBV11-2; J: TRBJ1-2; length: 13; size: -; D: -; DNA: TGTGCCAGCAGCCCAGACAGCCGCGGGGGCTACACCTTC; CDR3: CASSPDSRGGYTF
V: TRBV7-2; J: TRBJ2-5; length: 15; size: few; D: TRBD2; DNA: TGTGCCAGCGGAACGGGACTAGCGGGAGAGGAGACCCAGTACTTC; CDR3: CASGTGLAGEETQYF
V: TRBV3-1; J: TRBJ2-3; length: 16; size: many; D: TRBD1; DNA: TGTGCCAGCAGCGATCCGGGACAGGGGGCTTCAGATACGCAGTATTTT; CDR3: CASSDPGQGASDTQYF
V: TRBV19; J: TRBJ1-2; length: 11; size: many; D: -; DNA: TGTGCCAGTAGTATTCGGTATGGCTACACCTTC; CDR3: CASSIRYGYTF
V: TRBV9; J: TRBJ2-7; length: 14; size: few; D: TRBD1; DNA: TGTGCCAGCAGCAGAGGGACAGGGGGCGCGGGGCAGTACTTC; CDR3: CASSRGTGGAGQYF
V: TRBV29-1; J: TRBJ1-5; length: 13; size: few; D: TRBD1; DNA: TGCAGCGTTGGGACAGGGAACAATCAGCCCCAGCATTTT; CDR3: CSVGTGNNQPQHF
V: TRBV5-1; J: TRBJ2-2; length: 16; size: -; D: TRBD2; DNA: TGCGCCAGCAGCCCAATAGCGGGGACGAACACCGGGGAGCTGTTTTTT; CDR3: CASSPIAGTNTGELFF